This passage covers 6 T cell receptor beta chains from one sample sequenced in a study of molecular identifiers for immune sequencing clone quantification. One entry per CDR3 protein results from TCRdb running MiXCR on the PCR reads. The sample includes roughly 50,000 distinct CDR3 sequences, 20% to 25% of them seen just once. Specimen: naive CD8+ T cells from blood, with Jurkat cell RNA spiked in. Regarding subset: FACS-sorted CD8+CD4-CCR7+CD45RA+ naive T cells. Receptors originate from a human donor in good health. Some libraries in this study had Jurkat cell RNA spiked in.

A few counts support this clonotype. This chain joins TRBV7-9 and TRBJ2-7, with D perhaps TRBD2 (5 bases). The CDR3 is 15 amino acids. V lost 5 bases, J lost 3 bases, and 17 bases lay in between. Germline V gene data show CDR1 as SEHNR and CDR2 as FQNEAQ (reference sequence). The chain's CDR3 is CASSGRSPGIYEQYF. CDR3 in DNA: TGTGCCAGCAGCGGACGGTCGCCGGGGATCTACGAGCAGTACTTC.

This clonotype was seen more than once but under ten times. The CDR3 is CASSFRDRVYEQYF. CDR3 bases: TGTGCCAGCAGTTTCCGGGACCGAGTCTACGAGCAGTACTTC. The gene calls are TRBV27 and TRBJ2-7; the D gene could be TRBD1 or TRBD2 (5 bases each). The germline V gene has CDR1 MNHEY and CDR2 SMNVEV (reference sequence). The CDR3 has 14 residues. Between the trimmed V and J ends, which lost 3 bases and 3 bases, there was a span of 12 bases.

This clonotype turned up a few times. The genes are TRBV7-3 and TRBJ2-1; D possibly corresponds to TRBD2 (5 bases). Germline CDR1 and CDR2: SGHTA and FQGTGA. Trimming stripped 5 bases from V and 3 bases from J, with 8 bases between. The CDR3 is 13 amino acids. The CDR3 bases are TGTGCCAGCAGCGCCGGACTCTACAATGAGCAGTTCTTC. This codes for CASSAGLYNEQFF.

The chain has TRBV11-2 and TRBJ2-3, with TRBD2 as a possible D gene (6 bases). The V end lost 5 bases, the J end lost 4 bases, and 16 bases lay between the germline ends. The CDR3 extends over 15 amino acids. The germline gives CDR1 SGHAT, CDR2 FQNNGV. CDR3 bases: TGTGCCAGCAGCATAGGGTTTAGCGGAGCAGATACGCAGTATTTT. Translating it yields CASSIGFSGADTQYF.

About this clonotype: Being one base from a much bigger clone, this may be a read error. The CDR3 DNA is TGTGCCAGCAGCCACATACACGACAGGGGAACACGCTCCAATGAGCAGTTCTTC. Encoded protein: CASSHIHDRGTRSNEQFF. The chain combines TRBV2 with TRBJ2-1; the match to TRBD1 covers 8 bases. The CDR3 is 18 amino acids. The J segment lost 6 bases and the V segment lost 6 bases, leaving 19 bases of the junction unmatched. In germline, CDR1 is SNHLY, CDR2 FYNNEI.

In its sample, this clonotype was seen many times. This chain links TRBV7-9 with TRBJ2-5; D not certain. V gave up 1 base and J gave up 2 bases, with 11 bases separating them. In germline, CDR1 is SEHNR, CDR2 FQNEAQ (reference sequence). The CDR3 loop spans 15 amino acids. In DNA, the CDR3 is TGTGCCAGCAGCTTAGGAGGCAGAATACAAGAGACCCAGTACTTC. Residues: CASSLGGRIQETQYF. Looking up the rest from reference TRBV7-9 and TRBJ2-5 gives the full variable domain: DTGVSQNPRHKITKRGQNVTFRCDPISEHNRLYWYRQTLGQGPEFLTYFQNEAQLEKSRLLSDRFSAERPKGSFSTLEIQRTEQGDSAMYLCASSLGGRIQETQYFGPGTRLLVL.